This is a list of T cell receptor beta chains from one sample in a study of monozygotic twins with inflammatory bowel disease. TCRdb reanalyzed the 5' RACE reads and collapses them to one entry per CDR3 protein, without DNA. Its listing shows a few hundred thousand distinct CDR3 sequences. What was sequenced was blood. The receptors stem from a human donor with ulcerative colitis or Crohn's disease, or a healthy co-twin of an affected twin (not recorded which). Each CDR3 is given with its conserved first and last residue. The order of the fields is J gene, V gene, CDR3 protein.

>TRBJ2-1|TRBV27
CASRRGAGNEQFF
>TRBJ2-5|TRBV5-1
CASSLATSGSSGQETQYF
>TRBJ2-7|TRBV6-2/TRBV6-3
CASSQDSFFTYEQYF
>TRBJ2-2|TRBV5-1
CASSGRQDTGELFF
>TRBJ1-5|TRBV24-1
CATKRRSGTPSNQPQHF
>TRBJ2-7|TRBV12-3/TRBV12-4
CASSFQGLYEQYF
>TRBJ2-3|TRBV4-3
CASSQGAGADTQYF
>TRBJ2-3|TRBV7-8
CASSNLRMWASGTTDTQYF
>TRBJ1-1|TRBV5-1
CASSLITGVSRNTEAFF
>TRBJ1-4|TRBV12-3/TRBV12-4
CASSLASHATNEKLFF
>TRBJ2-2|TRBV6-2/TRBV6-3
CASSYSSGLAGVGELFF
>TRBJ1-6|TRBV7-9
CASSLFSEIPSPLHF
>TRBJ2-3|TRBV20-1
CSAFRVSGFTDTQYF
>TRBJ2-7|TRBV20-1
CSARDYAAGRHEQYF
>TRBJ2-1|TRBV20-1
CSATLAGGSYNEQFF
>TRBJ2-5|TRBV29-1
CSVSSRPQETQYF
>TRBJ2-5|TRBV7-2
CASSSLGLGGRETQYF
>TRBJ1-2|TRBV6-5
CASRADIVYGYTF
>TRBJ2-2|TRBV4-1
CASSQDRDSGGAVTGELFF
>TRBJ2-7|TRBV28
CASSLARSGRARYEQYF
>TRBJ1-3|TRBV5-6
CASSPTGTLGNTIYF
>TRBJ2-7|TRBV20-1
CSARDGLKGGTGSFRTHEVEQYF
>TRBJ2-4|TRBV6-2/TRBV6-3
CASSLDRVAKNIQYF
>TRBJ2-4|TRBV20-1
CSARVGILKNIQYF
>TRBJ2-4|TRBV4-3
CASSQMRGQGVMAKNIQYF
>TRBJ2-7|TRBV20-1
CSARAGTEAYEQYF
>TRBJ2-7|TRBV27
CASSPGTGGVLQYF
>TRBJ2-7|TRBV7-9
CASSEHRAQYF
>TRBJ1-5|TRBV7-2
CASSLSPTVNQPQHF
>TRBJ1-6|TRBV10-3
CAISERGSYNSPLHF
>TRBJ1-6|TRBV5-1
CASSLFDRTTSYNSPLHF
>TRBJ1-1|TRBV5-1
CASSPQWGGDTEAFF
>TRBJ2-7|TRBV20-1
CSAAQSSGVYEQYF
>TRBJ2-2|TRBV7-2
CASSLRGQGLAGGPPGELFF
>TRBJ1-2|TRBV9
CASSVQDRSYGYTF
>TRBJ2-3|TRBV4-1
CASSPRLRTSGESDTQYF
>TRBJ2-7|TRBV20-1
CSALQVNEQYF
>TRBJ2-1|TRBV6-5
CASSCEQTSGKQFF
>TRBJ2-7|TRBV27
CASSSSGTAYEQYF
>TRBJ2-5|TRBV4-3
CASSTCAARQETQYF
>TRBJ2-3|TRBV9
CASSPRQTDTQYF
>TRBJ2-3|TRBV29-1
CSVAAGGSTDTQYF
>TRBJ2-7|TRBV7-2
CASSFGQGNSYEQYF
>TRBJ2-2|TRBV7-9
CASSSTSGMVGELFF
>TRBJ2-7|TRBV7-2
CASSWGQGFVYEQYF
>TRBJ2-5|TRBV14
CASSQDATTSETQYF
>TRBJ1-1|TRBV18
CASSPLGAGDTNTEAFF
>TRBJ2-1|TRBV4-2
CASSQDPVAELYNEQFF
>TRBJ1-1|TRBV20-1
CSAPNRQGAIEAFF
>TRBJ1-2|TRBV28
CASSQFTGRRGGYTF
>TRBJ1-6|TRBV7-8
CASSLGQLFNSPLHF
>TRBJ1-2|TRBV9
CASSPTTGDYGYTF
>TRBJ2-5|TRBV24-1
CATSAPPDRGQETQYF
>TRBJ1-1|TRBV27
CASSLWGAPNTEAFF